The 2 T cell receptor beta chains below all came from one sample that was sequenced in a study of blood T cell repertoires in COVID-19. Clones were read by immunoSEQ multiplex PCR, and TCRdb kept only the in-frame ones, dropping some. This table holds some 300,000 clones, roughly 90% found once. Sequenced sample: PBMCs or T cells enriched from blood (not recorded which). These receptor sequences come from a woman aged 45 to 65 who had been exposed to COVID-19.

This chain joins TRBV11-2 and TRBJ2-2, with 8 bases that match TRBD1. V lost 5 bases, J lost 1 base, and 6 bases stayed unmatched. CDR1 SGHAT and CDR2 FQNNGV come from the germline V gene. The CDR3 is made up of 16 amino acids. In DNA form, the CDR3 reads TGTGCCAGCAGCCAACCAGGGGGCGGGAACACCGGGGAGCTGTTTTTT. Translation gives CASSQPGGGNTGELFF.

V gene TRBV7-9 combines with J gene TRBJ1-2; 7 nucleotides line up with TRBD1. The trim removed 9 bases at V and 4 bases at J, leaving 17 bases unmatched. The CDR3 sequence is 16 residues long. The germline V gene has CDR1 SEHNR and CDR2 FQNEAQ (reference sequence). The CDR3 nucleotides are TGTGCCAGTCTAAATTGGGGACAGAGTGTTTTCTATGGCTACACCTTC. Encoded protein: CASLNWGQSVFYGYTF.